This T cell receptor (beta chain) was captured by sequencing in a study of T cells after yellow fever vaccination. About the study: In the case of low-cell-number fractions, SMART-Seq v4 Ultra Low Input was used for preparation.

A 5'RACE template-switching step, the method used to make TCR cDNA, added a universal primer site and UMIs. One entry per CDR3 protein, called by TCRdb with MiXCR from the 5' RACE reads. The table lists some 300,000 distinct CDR3 sequences, around 10% of them singletons. This clonotype was detected only a few times. The antigen is unknown. The V gene's germline CDR1 is LNHDA and CDR2 SQIVND (reference sequence). The CDR3 consists of 16 residues. With V trimmed by 8 bases and J by 1 base, 12 bases remained unmatched. Study results and limitations: Reappearance after the booster was seen for most primary-vaccination clones, at 95% to 96% CD4 and 75% to 90% CD8.

Source: CD4+ T cells sorted from PBMCs, taken 5 days after the yellow fever booster vaccination. This clonotype originated in a man aged 18 to 35 who received the YFV17D yellow fever vaccine. This chain uses TRBV19 with TRBJ2-5; 8 bases are a match to TRBD1. DNA of the CDR3: TGTGCCAGTGCACGTGGACAGGGCCTGGGCCAAGAGACCCAGTACTTC. Encoded protein: CASARGQGLGQETQYF.